This T cell receptor (beta chain) was observed in a study of blood T cells in healthy people across ages. This clonotype came up many times. The antigen is unknown. A J-beta primer mix and a sample-barcoded 5' primer were used in a second PCR of roughly 7 to 12 cycles. A template-switch adaptor that had 12 random nucleotides put a tag on each cDNA molecule. Using its own MiXCR run on the 5' RACE reads, TCRdb lists one record per CDR3 protein. This sample has roughly 900,000 distinct CDR3 sequences, with around 28% found just once. General observations from the study: The study found more naive CD4+ cells and higher diversity in long-lived than aged donors.

The CDR3 covers 15 residues. Germline-derived CDR1 and CDR2 are MNHEY and SVGAGI. Trimming removed 7 bases at V and 5 bases at J, with 18 bases between. No fewer than 6 million PBMCs went into each sample. This TCR was sampled from a woman of 80 years or more in good health. This chain links TRBV6-5 with TRBJ2-1, with D unclear. Source material: blood. For the CDR3, the DNA is TGTGCCAGCAAAATTGGGTTGTGGATTAACAATGAGCAGTTCTTC. Protein: CASKIGLWINNEQFF.